Detailed here is one T cell receptor beta chain. What antigen it recognizes has not been identified. There are no base qualities to consult, and no much larger clone falls within one base. The sample originates from a study of blood T cell repertoires in COVID-19 (dated by TCRdb to about 2020). Looking at the study overall: The collaborator samples originated in the United States, Italy and Spain and spanned the acute and convalescent phases of COVID-19. The prospective study material was composed of cDNA or gDNA derived from T cells, B-cell-depleted T cells, or PBMCs. Deeply sampled blood TCRbeta repertoires from subjects exposed to, actively infected with, or recovered from COVID-19 were included in the dataset. The repertoires were released in a freely available public database intended as a resource for research on the immune response to SARS-CoV-2. Samples were obtained from the ongoing ImmuneRACE study (first 160 participants) and from about 1,300 subjects provided by 6 global collaborators. Sample metadata almost always included a de-identified subject ID, COVID-19 status, age in years and sex. HLA class I and class II types, where available, came from metadata supplied by the sample provider rather than from assay-based typing. What the work shows at the level of the full study, not this receptor alone: The amount of clinical and demographic metadata varied by source and participant and was provided uncurated.

Enrolling through a virtual design, the prospective study's participants ranged in age from roughly 18 to 89 years and lived across 20 to 25 United States geographic areas. To assign participants to cohorts, the prospective study relied on clinical history that participants themselves reported in a screening survey and a study questionnaire. Each participant in the prospective study had whole blood, serum and a nasopharyngeal or oropharyngeal swab collected by mobile phlebotomists. Participants in the prospective study had the option to provide additional blood draws and questionnaires over a 2-month period. Prospective study blood samples were shipped either frozen or at room temperature before DNA extraction. TCRbeta CDR3 regions were amplified from genomic DNA using the immunoSEQ Assay, a bias-controlled multiplex PCR. For the original study's pipeline: The number of nucleated cells in each sample was estimated from the amplification of reference gene primers within the assay. To quantify the absolute abundance of each unique TCRbeta CDR3 rearrangement, sequence reads were collapsed and filtered. For each sample, productive Simpson clonality was calculated as the square root of Simpson's diversity index over productive rearrangements. What TCRdb holds here is the immuneACCESS table cut down to in-frame rearrangements. Part of the clones is not present; checked against another copy, under half of the missing clones reflect an unresolved V gene, and the others are unexplained. V and J calls plus clone size are reproduced from that table; the DNA served to infer D and trimming. The sample contains under 150,000 clones, more than 70% of them found a single time. Jointly, the top ten make up 5.5% of the sample.

Reading from cysteine to phenylalanine, the CDR3 counts 14 amino acids. The CDR3 DNA has 42 bases and is translated from base 1. As encoded in the germline V gene, CDR1 is WSHSY while CDR2 is SAAADI. After removal of 7 bases from V and 7 bases from J, the junction retains 6 bases not matched to a gene. The receptor chain draws on TRBV10-2 and TRBJ2-1; 11 of the junction bases match TRBD2. This receptor was obtained from a man aged 40-49 years with acute COVID-19. Sequencing was carried out using PBMCs or T cells enriched from blood (not recorded which). The CDR3 loop reads CASKTSGSMNEQFF. The DNA sequence is given as TGCGCCAGCAAAACTAGCGGGAGTATGAATGAGCAGTTCTTC.